This is a list of T cell receptor beta chains from one sample in a study of T cell responses to AZD1222 COVID-19 vaccine. Method: immunoSEQ multiplex PCR; TCRdb's copy keeps in-frame clones and lacks some. The sample has about 170,000 clones, roughly 92% seen once. Here the sequenced sample was peripheral blood, taken on day 0 of AZD1222 vaccination. The receptors shown here come from an adult in good health. Each CDR3 is given with its conserved first and last residue. D genes are given only for firm matches. The size field is filled for only some rows; it gives once, few, many or a size class.

NA | TRBJ2-7 | TRBD2 | TRBV6-5 | CASSTTSGSSYEQYF | TGTGCCAGCAGCACAACCAGCGGGAGTTCCTACGAGCAGTACTTC
NA | TRBJ1-6 | NA | TRBV30 | CAWRPLSSYNSPLHF | TGTGCCTGGAGGCCGCTAAGCTCCTATAATTCACCCCTCCACTTT
once | TRBJ1-2 | NA | TRBV6-5 | CASSRGGHDGYTF | TGTGCCAGCAGTCGGGGAGGTCATGATGGCTACACCTTC
few | TRBJ2-7 | NA | TRBV5-4 | CASSSSWGVNEQYF | TGTGCCAGCAGCTCGTCTTGGGGGGTCAACGAGCAGTACTTC
few | TRBJ2-1 | TRBD2 | TRBV11-1 | CASSIDKRGYNEQFF | TGTGCCAGCAGCATCGACAAGCGGGGATACAATGAGCAGTTCTTC
NA | TRBJ1-3 | NA | TRBV5-1 | CASSLSSGGLGNTIYF | TGCGCCAGCAGCTTGTCGTCTGGGGGTCTTGGGAACACCATATATTTT
NA | TRBJ1-5 | NA | TRBV7-9 | CASSLVANQPQHF | TGTGCCAGCAGCTTAGTGGCGAATCAGCCCCAGCATTTT
NA | TRBJ2-7 | NA | TRBV15 | CATSSRQFYEQYF | TGTGCCACCAGCTCTCGACAGTTCTACGAGCAGTACTTC
NA | TRBJ1-5 | NA | TRBV6-5 | CASSFTRGNGQPQHF | TGTGCCAGCAGTTTCACCCGGGGTAATGGTCAGCCCCAGCATTTT
NA | TRBJ1-4 | NA | TRBV7-9 | CASSRTAANEKLFF | TGTGCCAGCAGCCGGACGGCCGCAAATGAAAAACTGTTTTTT
NA | TRBJ1-2 | NA | TRBV27 | CASRESRLYGYTF | TGTGCCAGCAGGGAGAGCCGGTTGTATGGCTACACCTTC
NA | TRBJ1-1 | TRBD1 | TRBV2 | CASRRDSNTEAFF | TGTGCCAGCAGACGGGACAGCAACACTGAAGCTTTCTTT
NA | TRBJ2-6 | TRBD1 | TRBV5-1 | CASSTGDRGPGANVLTF | TGCGCCAGCAGCACAGGGGACAGGGGGCCTGGGGCCAACGTCCTGACTTTC
NA | TRBJ2-3 | TRBD1 | TRBV19 | CASSGPGGDTQYF | TGTGCCAGTAGTGGGCCAGGGGGAGATACGCAGTATTTT
NA | TRBJ1-6 | NA | TRBV4-3 | CASSQEGGNSPLHF | TGCGCCAGCAGCCAAGAAGGAGGGAATTCACCCCTCCACTTT
NA | TRBJ2-7 | NA | TRBV5-5 | CASSLVSSAEQYF | TGTGCCAGCAGCTTGGTATCCAGCGCCGAGCAGTACTTC
NA | TRBJ1-3 | NA | TRBV19 | CATTTSWEGNTIYF | TGTGCCACCACGACCTCTTGGGAGGGAAACACCATATATTTT
NA | TRBJ1-3 | NA | TRBV9 | CASSVGHTGNTIYF | TGTGCCAGCAGCGTAGGACACACTGGAAACACCATATATTTT
NA | TRBJ1-2 | TRBD1 | TRBV6-5 | CASRLGQGVYGYTF | TGTGCCAGCAGGTTGGGACAGGGGGTCTATGGCTACACCTTC
NA | TRBJ2-1 | TRBD2 | TRBV20-1 | CSASGTSGGANEQFF | TGCAGTGCTAGTGGGACTAGCGGGGGGGCCAATGAGCAGTTCTTC
NA | TRBJ1-2 | NA | TRBV19 | CASSTSFPAYGYTF | TGTGCCAGTAGTACGTCTTTCCCGGCCTATGGCTACACCTTC
NA | TRBJ2-7 | TRBD1 | TRBV27 | CASSLTGSYEQYF | TGTGCCAGCAGTCTGACAGGGTCCTACGAGCAGTACTTC
NA | TRBJ1-1 | NA | TRBV27 | CASSLGENTEAFF | TGTGCCAGCAGCCTAGGGGAGAACACTGAAGCTTTCTTT
NA | TRBJ1-5 | NA | TRBV12-3/TRBV12-4 | CASSLHPNQPQHF | TGTGCCAGCAGTTTGCATCCCAATCAGCCCCAGCATTTT
few | TRBJ2-2 | TRBD1 | TRBV5-4 | CASSMHLGQGGGELFF | TGTGCCAGCAGCATGCATCTCGGACAGGGTGGGGGGGAGCTGTTTTTT
NA | TRBJ2-3 | NA | TRBV6-5 | CASNRGGLGSDTQYF | TGTGCCAGCAACAGGGGGGGTTTGGGTTCAGATACGCAGTATTTT
NA | TRBJ1-2 | NA | TRBV27 | CASGSPGEGYTF | TGTGCCAGCGGGAGCCCAGGGGAAGGCTACACCTTC
NA | TRBJ1-2 | NA | TRBV30 | CAWSEHLRSVTGYTF | TGTGCCTGGAGCGAACACCTAAGGAGTGTTACCGGCTACACCTTC
NA | TRBJ1-4 | NA | TRBV2 | CASSHGRTNEKLFF | TGTGCCAGCAGTCACGGTCGAACTAATGAAAAACTGTTTTTT